This T cell receptor (beta chain) comes out of a study of T cells after yellow fever vaccination. The CDR3 is 15 residues long. The germline V gene encodes CDR1 SGHTA and CDR2 FQGTGA. Trimming stripped 1 base from V and 4 bases from J, with 13 bases between. TCRdb recomputed calls from the 5' RACE reads with MiXCR, one row per CDR3 protein. Among hundreds of thousands of distinct CDR3 sequences listed, roughly an eighth were seen once. J is TRBJ1-2 and V is TRBV7-3; D unresolved. The sequencing used CD4+ T cells sorted from PBMCs, collected 15 days after the yellow fever booster vaccination. The origin of this receptor is a man between 18 and 35 years old who received the YFV17D yellow fever vaccine. Written as DNA, the CDR3 is TGTGCCAGCAGCTTAAAGGCAGGTCACTTCTATGGCTACACCTTC. This gives the protein CASSLKAGHFYGYTF.